This TCR beta chain was sequenced for a study of T-cell memory formation after mild COVID-19. Study summary: Largely donor-specific sequence clusters came from two donors.

This clonotype was found many times. Its antigen is unidentified. TCRdb passed the 5' RACE reads through MiXCR, listing each CDR3 protein once. The sample lists about 340,000 distinct CDR3 sequences, 10% to 15% occurring once. Notes on the study in general: Clones that got smaller from day 15 to 85 had even CD4/CD8, while clones growing later tipped toward CD4+.

Germline values: CDR1 SGHRS, CDR2 YFSETQ. There are 11 residues in the CDR3. The V end lost 7 bases, the J end lost 5 bases, and 9 bases lay between the germline ends. This TCR was sampled from a man aged 18 to 30 who had mild COVID-19 (a few samples of this study predate the infection). Cell type and time point are not known. The gene calls are TRBV5-1 and TRBJ1-1; no clear D. Sequencing was carried out using PBMCs or a T cell subset sorted from them (not recorded which). CDR3 DNA sequence: TGCGCCAGCCGCGGCGATACTGAAGCTTTCTTT. It specifies CASRGDTEAFF.